These 12 T cell receptor beta chains originate from one sample sequenced in a study of early T cells in non-severe SARS-CoV-2 infection. A single record per CDR3 protein comes from TCRdb applying MiXCR to the 5' RACE reads. The sample holds 20,000 to 25,000 distinct CDR3 sequences, roughly 4.8% seen once. The sequencing input was whole blood. The receptors come from an adult who was a healthcare worker with PCR-confirmed SARS-CoV-2 infection or an uninfected control (not recorded which).

This clonotype appeared many times. CDR3 protein: CASSQQTGLARETQYF. In DNA, the CDR3 is TGCGCCAGCAGCCAACAGACGGGACTAGCCAGAGAGACCCAGTACTTC. J is TRBJ2-5 and V is TRBV4-1, with TRBD2 matching over 9 bases. In germline, CDR1 is MGHRA, CDR2 YSYEKL. J gave up 4 bases and V 2 bases, and 8 bases lay outside the gene matches. CDR3 length equals 16 residues.

The chain has TRBV28 and TRBJ1-2; no reliable D call. Germline CDR1 reads MDHEN; CDR2 reads SYDVKM. The V end lost 4 bases, the J end lost 0 bases, and 12 bases lay between the germline ends. This CDR3 is built from 15 residues. CDR3 DNA sequence: TGTGCCAGCAGTTCGTGGACGGAGACTAACTATGGCTACACCTTC. Translation: CASSSWTETNYGYTF.

This clonotype was detected ten times or more. This chain links TRBV6-6 with TRBJ2-7; D unresolved. V was trimmed by 6 bases and J by 2 bases, leaving 11 bases between them. The CDR3 runs 13 residues. Germline CDR1 and CDR2: MNHNY and SVGAGI (reference sequence). Here the CDR3 reads CASSGAFTYEQYF. The CDR3, as DNA: TGTGCCAGCAGCGGAGCGTTTACCTACGAGCAGTACTTC.

This clonotype occurred a few times. The rearrangement uses TRBV5-1 and TRBJ2-3; a possible D gene is TRBD2 (5 bases). This CDR3 has 17 amino acids. V was cut by 0 bases and J by 2 bases, with 16 bases left in between. Germline-derived CDR1 and CDR2 are SGHRS and YFSETQ. The CDR3, as DNA: TGCGCCAGCAGCTTGGGGTCCAGCGGCCCTTCCACAGATACGCAGTATTTT. It encodes CASSLGSSGPSTDTQYF.

Many counts were recorded for this clonotype. The V call is TRBV14, the J call TRBJ1-2, with D perhaps TRBD1 (5 bases). Germline V lookup: CDR1 SGHDN, CDR2 FVKESK. The CDR3 consists of 15 residues. The V gene lost 0 bases and the J gene lost 4 bases, with 12 bases spanning the gap. CDR3 DNA sequence: TGTGCCAGCAGCCAAGATGGGGGAAGTAGCTATGGCTACACCTTC. It codes for CASSQDGGSSYGYTF.

This clonotype was recorded many times. V and J are TRBV5-1 and TRBJ2-3; a possible D gene is TRBD1 (5 bases). The germline gives CDR1 SGHRS, CDR2 YFSETQ. There are 14 residues in the CDR3. Between the trimmed V and J ends, which lost 0 bases and 3 bases, there was a span of 8 bases. DNA for the CDR3: TGCGCCAGCAGCTTGGACCCAGGGACAGATACGCAGTATTTT. This translates into CASSLDPGTDTQYF. Complete variable domain (other parts from reference TRBV5-1 and TRBJ2-3): KAGVTQTPRYLIKTRGQQVTLSCSPISGHRSVSWYQQTPGQGLQFLFEYFSETQRNKGNFPGRFSGRQFSNSRSEMNVSTLELGDSALYLCASSLDPGTDTQYFGPGTRLTVL.

The table lists this clonotype with many counts. The chain employs TRBV29-1 and TRBJ2-7, with 8 positions matching TRBD1. Germline CDR1 and CDR2: SQVTM and ANQGSEA. The CDR3 has 15 residues. Trimming removed 4 bases from V and 4 bases from J; junction bases left unmatched: 12. In nucleotides, the CDR3 is TGCAGCGTTGCCAAAGACAGGGGTGACTTATACGAGCAGTACTTC. Translating gives CSVAKDRGDLYEQYF.

The chain recombines TRBV29-1 with TRBJ2-5, with D perhaps TRBD2 (5 bases). The germline CDR1 and CDR2 sequences are SQVTM and ANQGSEA. This CDR3 has 11 residues. Trimming stripped 4 bases from V and 3 bases from J, with 6 bases between. The CDR3 protein is CSVGGKETQYF. The DNA of the CDR3 is TGCAGCGTTGGAGGGAAAGAGACCCAGTACTTC.

There are many counts of this clonotype. The chain carries TRBV5-1 and TRBJ1-2; a weak D match, TRBD1 (5 bases). Germline loops: CDR1 SGHRS, CDR2 YFSETQ. Trimming took off 0 bases at V and 7 bases at J, with 19 bases between the two ends. CDR3 length equals 16 residues. The CDR3 DNA sequence: TGCGCCAGCAGCTTGGTCCTGGACACCCAAGCCAGTGGCTACACCTTC. This translates into CASSLVLDTQASGYTF. Full variable domain (rest looked up from reference TRBV5-1 and TRBJ1-2): KAGVTQTPRYLIKTRGQQVTLSCSPISGHRSVSWYQQTPGQGLQFLFEYFSETQRNKGNFPGRFSGRQFSNSRSEMNVSTLELGDSALYLCASSLVLDTQASGYTFGSGTRLTVV.

This clonotype was observed a few times. This rearrangement joins TRBV2 to TRBJ1-1, with TRBD1 matching over 8 bases. V gave up 3 bases and J gave up 0 bases; unmatched junction bases: 9. Germline CDR1 and CDR2: SNHLY and FYNNEI. This CDR3 is 17 amino acids long. CDR3: CASSDLPGGLMNTEAFF. In nucleotides, the CDR3 is TGTGCCAGCAGTGATCTTCCAGGGGGCCTCATGAACACTGAAGCTTTCTTT.

This chain's CDR3 is CASSLGTTNEQFF. The CDR3 DNA reads as TGTGCCAGCAGCCTAGGGACTACCAATGAGCAGTTCTTC. The gene calls are TRBV7-2 and TRBJ2-1; 7 nucleotides align to TRBD2. CDR3 length: 13 residues. The J segment lost 6 bases and the V segment lost 5 bases, leaving 4 bases of the junction unmatched. Per germline, CDR1 SGHTA and CDR2 FQGNSA.

In its sample, this clonotype was seen a few times. The V gene is TRBV4-1, the J gene TRBJ2-1; TRBD2 aligns across 7 bases. V lost 3 bases and J lost 6; bases outside the gene matches: 11. This CDR3 is built from 16 residues. CDR1 MGHRA and CDR2 YSYEKL come from the germline V gene. The CDR3 coding sequence is TGCGCCAGCAGCCACAGGGAGGGTCTAGCCTCCAATGAGCAGTTCTTC. Amino acids: CASSHREGLASNEQFF.